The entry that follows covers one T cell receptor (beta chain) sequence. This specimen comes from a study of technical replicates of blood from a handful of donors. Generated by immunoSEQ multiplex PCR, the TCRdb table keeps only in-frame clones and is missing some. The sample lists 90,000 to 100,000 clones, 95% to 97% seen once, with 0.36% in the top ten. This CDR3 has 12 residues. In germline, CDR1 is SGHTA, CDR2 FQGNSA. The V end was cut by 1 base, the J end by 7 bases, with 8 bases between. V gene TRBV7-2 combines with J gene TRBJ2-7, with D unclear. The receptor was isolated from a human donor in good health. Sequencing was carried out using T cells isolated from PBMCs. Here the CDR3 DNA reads TGTGCCAGCAGCTTAGGAGTTAATGAGCAGTACTTC. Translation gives CASSLGVNEQYF.